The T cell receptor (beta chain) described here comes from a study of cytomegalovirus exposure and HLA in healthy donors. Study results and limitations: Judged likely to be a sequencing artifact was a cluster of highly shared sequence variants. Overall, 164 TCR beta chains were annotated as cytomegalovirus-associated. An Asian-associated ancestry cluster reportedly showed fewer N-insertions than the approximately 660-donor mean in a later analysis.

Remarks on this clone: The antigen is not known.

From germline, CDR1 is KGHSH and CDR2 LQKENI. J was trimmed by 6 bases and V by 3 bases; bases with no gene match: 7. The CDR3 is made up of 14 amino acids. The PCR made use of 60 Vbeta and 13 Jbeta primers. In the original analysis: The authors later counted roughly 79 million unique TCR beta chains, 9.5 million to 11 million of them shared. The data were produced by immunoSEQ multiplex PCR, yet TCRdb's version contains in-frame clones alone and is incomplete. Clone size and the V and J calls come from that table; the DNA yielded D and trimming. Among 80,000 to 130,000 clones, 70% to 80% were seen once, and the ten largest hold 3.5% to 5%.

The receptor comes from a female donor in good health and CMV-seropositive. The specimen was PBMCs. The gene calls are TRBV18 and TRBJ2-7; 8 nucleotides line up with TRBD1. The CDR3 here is CASSPGQGWSEQYF. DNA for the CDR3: TGTGCCAGCTCACCCGGACAGGGTTGGAGCGAGCAGTACTTC.